The entry below describes one T cell receptor beta chain. The entry originates in a study of blood T cell repertoires in COVID-19. In the study overall: PBMCs, B-cell-depleted T cells, or T cells provided the cDNA or gDNA that made up the material.

Assay used: immunoSEQ multiplex PCR; TCRdb lists only in-frame clones, some missing. The sample lists about 190,000 clones; about 84% were seen once. Germline V gene lookup returns CDR1 SGHTA and CDR2 FQGNSA. The CDR3 covers 16 residues. V shed 7 bases and J 1 base; nucleotides not matched to a gene: 5. The chain carries TRBV7-2 and TRBJ2-3; the match to TRBD2 covers 13 bases. Sequencing input: peripheral blood. The TCR comes from a woman under 40 with acute or convalescent COVID-19. The CDR3 region is CASTSGLAGRTDTQYF. The CDR3 nucleotides read TGTGCCAGCACCTCGGGACTAGCGGGACGCACAGATACGCAGTATTTT.